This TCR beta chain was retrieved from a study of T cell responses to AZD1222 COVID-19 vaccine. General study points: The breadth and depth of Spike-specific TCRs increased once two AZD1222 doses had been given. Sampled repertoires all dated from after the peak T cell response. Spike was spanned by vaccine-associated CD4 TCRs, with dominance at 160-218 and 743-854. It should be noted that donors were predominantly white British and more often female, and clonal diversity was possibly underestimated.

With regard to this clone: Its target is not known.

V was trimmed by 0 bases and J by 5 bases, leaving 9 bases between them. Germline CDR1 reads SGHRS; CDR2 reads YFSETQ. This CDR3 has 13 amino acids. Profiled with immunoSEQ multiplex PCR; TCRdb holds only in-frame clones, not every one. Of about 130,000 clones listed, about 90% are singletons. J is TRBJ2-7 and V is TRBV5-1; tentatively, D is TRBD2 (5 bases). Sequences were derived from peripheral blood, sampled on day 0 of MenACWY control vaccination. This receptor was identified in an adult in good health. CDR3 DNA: TGCGCCAGCAGCTTGGTCCCCGGGGACGAGCAGTACTTC. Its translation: CASSLVPGDEQYF. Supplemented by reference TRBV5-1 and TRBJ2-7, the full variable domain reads KAGVTQTPRYLIKTRGQQVTLSCSPISGHRSVSWYQQTPGQGLQFLFEYFSETQRNKGNFPGRFSGRQFSNSRSEMNVSTLELGDSALYLCASSLVPGDEQYFGPGTRLTVT.